The source of this TCR beta chain is a study of shared clonotypes between healthy human individuals. In germline, CDR1 is SNHLY, CDR2 FYNNEI. This CDR3 has 13 amino acids. V lost 6 bases, J lost 3 bases, and 12 bases lay in between. The assay was immunoSEQ multiplex PCR, and TCRdb's table has in-frame clones only and misses some. The sample carries millions of clones, approximately 95% recorded once. The material sequenced was naive CD4+ T cells from PBMCs. Regarding subset: CD45RA+ positively selected. This clonotype was obtained from a man between 18 and 29 years old in good health. Some clones in this sample may be carry-over from other donors' samples. The rearrangement joins TRBV2 to TRBJ2-7; maybe TRBD1 (5 bases). The CDR3 region is CASSLDRDYEQYF. In DNA, the CDR3 is TGTGCCAGCAGCTTAGACAGAGACTACGAGCAGTACTTC.